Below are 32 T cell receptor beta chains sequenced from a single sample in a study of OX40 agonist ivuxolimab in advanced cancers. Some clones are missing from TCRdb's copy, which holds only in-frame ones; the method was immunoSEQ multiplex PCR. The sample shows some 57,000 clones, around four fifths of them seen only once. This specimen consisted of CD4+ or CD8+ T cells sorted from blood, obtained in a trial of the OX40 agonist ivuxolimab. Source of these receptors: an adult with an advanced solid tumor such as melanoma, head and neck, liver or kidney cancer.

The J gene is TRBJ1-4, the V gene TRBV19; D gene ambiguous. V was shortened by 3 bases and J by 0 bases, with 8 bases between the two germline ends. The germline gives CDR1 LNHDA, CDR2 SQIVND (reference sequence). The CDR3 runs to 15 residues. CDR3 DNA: TGTGCCAGTAGTATCGAGTCTGCAACTAATGAAAAACTGTTTTTT. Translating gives CASSIESATNEKLFF.

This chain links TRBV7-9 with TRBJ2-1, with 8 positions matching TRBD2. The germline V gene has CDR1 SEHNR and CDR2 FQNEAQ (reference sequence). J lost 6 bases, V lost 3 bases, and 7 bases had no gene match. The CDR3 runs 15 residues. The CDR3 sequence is CASSLAGGALNEQFF. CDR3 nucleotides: TGTGCCAGCAGCTTGGCGGGGGGCGCCCTCAATGAGCAGTTCTTC.

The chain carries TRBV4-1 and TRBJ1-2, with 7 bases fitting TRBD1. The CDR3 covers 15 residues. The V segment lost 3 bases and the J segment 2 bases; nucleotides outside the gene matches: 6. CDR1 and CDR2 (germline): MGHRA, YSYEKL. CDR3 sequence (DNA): TGCGCCAGCAGCCAGGTGATACAGGGGAACTATGGCTACACCTTC. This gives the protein CASSQVIQGNYGYTF.

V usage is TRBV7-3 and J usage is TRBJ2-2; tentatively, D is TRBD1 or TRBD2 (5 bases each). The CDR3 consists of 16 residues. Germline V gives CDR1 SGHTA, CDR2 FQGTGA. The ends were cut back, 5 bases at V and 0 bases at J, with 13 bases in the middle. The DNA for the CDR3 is TGTGCCAGCAGCCCCCGATTGGGGGCGAACACCGGGGAGCTGTTTTTT. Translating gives CASSPRLGANTGELFF. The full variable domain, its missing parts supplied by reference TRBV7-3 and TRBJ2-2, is GAGVSQTPSNKVTEKGKYVELRCDPISGHTALYWYRQSLGQGPEFLIYFQGTGAADDSGLPNDRFFAVRPEGSVSTLKIQRTERGDSAVYLCASSPRLGANTGELFFGEGSRLTVL.

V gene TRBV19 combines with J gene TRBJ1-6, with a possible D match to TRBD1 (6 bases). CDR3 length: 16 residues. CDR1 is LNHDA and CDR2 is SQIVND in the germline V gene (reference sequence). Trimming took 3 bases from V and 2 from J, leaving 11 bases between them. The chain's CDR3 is CASSIKTGTYNSPLHF. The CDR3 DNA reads TGTGCCAGTAGTATCAAGACAGGAACCTATAATTCACCCCTCCACTTT.

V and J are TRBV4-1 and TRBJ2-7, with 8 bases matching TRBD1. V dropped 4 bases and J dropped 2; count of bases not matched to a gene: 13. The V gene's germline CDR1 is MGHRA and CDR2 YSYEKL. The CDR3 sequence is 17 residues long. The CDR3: CASSRNLEGQGAYEQYF. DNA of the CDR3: TGCGCCAGCAGCCGTAATCTCGAAGGACAGGGAGCCTACGAGCAGTACTTC.

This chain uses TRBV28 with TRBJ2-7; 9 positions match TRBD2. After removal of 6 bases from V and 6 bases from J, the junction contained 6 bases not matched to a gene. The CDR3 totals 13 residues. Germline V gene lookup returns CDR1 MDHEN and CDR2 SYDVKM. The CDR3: CASSLAGALEQYF. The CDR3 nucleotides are TGTGCCAGCAGCTTAGCGGGGGCCCTCGAGCAGTACTTC.

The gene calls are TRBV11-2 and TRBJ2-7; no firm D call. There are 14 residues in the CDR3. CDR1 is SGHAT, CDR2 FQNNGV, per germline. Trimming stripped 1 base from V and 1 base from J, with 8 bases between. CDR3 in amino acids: CASSLGKGSYEQYF. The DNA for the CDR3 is TGTGCCAGCAGCTTAGGAAAAGGTTCCTACGAGCAGTACTTC.

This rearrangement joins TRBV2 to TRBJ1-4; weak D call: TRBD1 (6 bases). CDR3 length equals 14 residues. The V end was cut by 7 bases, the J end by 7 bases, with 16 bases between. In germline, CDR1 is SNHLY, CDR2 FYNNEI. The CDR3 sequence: CASTPDREGEKLFF. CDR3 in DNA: TGTGCCAGCACCCCGGACAGAGAAGGTGAAAAACTGTTTTTT.

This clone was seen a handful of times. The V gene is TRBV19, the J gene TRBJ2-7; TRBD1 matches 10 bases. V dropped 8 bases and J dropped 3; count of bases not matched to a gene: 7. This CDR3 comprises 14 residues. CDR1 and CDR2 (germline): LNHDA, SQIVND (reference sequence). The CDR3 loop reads CASEQTGGYYEQYF. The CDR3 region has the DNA TGTGCCAGTGAACAGACAGGGGGCTACTACGAGCAGTACTTC.

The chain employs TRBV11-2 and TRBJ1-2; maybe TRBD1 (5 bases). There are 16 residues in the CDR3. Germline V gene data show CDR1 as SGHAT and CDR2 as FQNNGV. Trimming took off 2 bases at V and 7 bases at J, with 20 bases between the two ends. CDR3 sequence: CASSLMLPGRRGGYTF. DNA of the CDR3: TGTGCCAGCAGCTTAATGCTACCGGGACGGCGTGGTGGCTACACCTTC.

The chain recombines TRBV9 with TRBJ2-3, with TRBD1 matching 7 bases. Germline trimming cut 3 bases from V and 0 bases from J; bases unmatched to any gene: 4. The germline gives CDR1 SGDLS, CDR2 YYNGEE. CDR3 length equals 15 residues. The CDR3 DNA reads TGTGCCAGCAGCGGAGGGACAGCTAGCACAGATACGCAGTATTTT. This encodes CASSGGTASTDTQYF.

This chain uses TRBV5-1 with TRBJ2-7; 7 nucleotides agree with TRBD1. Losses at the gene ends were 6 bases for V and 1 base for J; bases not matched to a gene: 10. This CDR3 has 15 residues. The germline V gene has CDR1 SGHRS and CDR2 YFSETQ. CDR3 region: CASNPGPGQSYEQYF. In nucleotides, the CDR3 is TGCGCCAGCAACCCCGGACCGGGACAGTCCTACGAGCAGTACTTC.

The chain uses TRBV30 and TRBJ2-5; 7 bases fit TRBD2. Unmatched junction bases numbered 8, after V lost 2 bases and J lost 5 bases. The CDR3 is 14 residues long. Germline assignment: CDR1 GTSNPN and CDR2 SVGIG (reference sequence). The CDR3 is CAWSHGGGDETQYF. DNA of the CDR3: TGTGCCTGGAGTCACGGGGGAGGGGACGAGACCCAGTACTTC.

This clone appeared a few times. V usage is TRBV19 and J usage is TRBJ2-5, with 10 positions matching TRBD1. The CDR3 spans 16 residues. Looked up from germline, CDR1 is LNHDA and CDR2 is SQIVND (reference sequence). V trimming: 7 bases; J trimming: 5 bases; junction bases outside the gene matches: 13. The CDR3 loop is CASKAGTGESGETQYF. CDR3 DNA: TGTGCCAGTAAGGCCGGGACAGGGGAAAGCGGGGAGACCCAGTACTTC.

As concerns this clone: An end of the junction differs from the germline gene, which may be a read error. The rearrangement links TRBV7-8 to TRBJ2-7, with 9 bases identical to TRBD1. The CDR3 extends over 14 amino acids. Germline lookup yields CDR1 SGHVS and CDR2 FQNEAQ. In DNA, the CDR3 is TGTGCCAGCAGCTTTGTCCCGGGACAGGGCATTACTACGTTC. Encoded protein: CASSFVPGQGITTF.

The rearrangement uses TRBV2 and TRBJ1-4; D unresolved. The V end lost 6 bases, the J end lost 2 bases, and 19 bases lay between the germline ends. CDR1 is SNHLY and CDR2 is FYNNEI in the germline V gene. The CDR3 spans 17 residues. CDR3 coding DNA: TGTGCCAGCAGGCCGACGGCCAGCGTGGGGACTAATGAAAAACTGTTTTTT. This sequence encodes CASRPTASVGTNEKLFF.

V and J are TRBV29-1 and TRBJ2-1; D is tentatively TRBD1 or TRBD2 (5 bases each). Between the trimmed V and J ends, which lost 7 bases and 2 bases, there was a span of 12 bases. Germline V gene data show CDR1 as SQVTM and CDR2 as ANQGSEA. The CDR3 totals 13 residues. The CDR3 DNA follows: TGCAGCGCACAAGAGGGGCCCTACAATGAGCAGTTCTTC. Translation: CSAQEGPYNEQFF.

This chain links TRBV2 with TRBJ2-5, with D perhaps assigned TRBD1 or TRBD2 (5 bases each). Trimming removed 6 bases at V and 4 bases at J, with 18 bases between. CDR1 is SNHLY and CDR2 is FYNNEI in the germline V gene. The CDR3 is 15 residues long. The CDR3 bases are TGTGCCAGCAGCGACGGGGACGCCCCGGGAGAGACCCAGTACTTC. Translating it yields CASSDGDAPGETQYF.

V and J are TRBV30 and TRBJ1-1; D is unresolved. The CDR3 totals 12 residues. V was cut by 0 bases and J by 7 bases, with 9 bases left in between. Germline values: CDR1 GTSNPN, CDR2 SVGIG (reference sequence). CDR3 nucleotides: TGTGCCTGGAGTGTACTTTCATATGAAGCTTTCTTT. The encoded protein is CAWSVLSYEAFF.

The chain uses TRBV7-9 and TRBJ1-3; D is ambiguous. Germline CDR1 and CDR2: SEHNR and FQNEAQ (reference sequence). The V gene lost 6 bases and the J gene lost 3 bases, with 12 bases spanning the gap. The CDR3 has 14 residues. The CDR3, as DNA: TGTGCCAGCAGTTTTGAAAGGGATGGAAACACCATATATTTT. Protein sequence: CASSFERDGNTIYF.

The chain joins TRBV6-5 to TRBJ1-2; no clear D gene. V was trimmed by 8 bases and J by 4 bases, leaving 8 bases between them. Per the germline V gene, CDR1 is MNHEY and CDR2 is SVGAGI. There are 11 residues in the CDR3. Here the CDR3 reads CASGVSYGYTF. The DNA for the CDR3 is TGTGCCAGCGGCGTATCCTATGGCTACACCTTC.

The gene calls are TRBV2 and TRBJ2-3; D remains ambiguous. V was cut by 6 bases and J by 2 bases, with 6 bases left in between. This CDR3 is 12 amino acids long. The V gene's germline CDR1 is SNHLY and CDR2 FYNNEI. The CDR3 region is CASRYFTDTQYF. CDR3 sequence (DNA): TGTGCCAGCAGGTACTTCACAGATACGCAGTATTTT.

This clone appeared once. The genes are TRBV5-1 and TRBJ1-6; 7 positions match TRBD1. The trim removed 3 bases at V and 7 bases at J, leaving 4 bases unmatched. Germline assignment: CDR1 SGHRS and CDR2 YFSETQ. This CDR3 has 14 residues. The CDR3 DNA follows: TGCGCCAGCAGCTCTCAGGGGGTAAATTCACCCCTCCACTTT. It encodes CASSSQGVNSPLHF.

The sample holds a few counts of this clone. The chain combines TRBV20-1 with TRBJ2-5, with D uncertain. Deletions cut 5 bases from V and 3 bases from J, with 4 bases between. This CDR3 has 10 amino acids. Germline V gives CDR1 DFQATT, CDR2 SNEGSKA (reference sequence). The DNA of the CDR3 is TGCAGTGCTCACAAAGAGACCCAGTACTTC. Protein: CSAHKETQYF.

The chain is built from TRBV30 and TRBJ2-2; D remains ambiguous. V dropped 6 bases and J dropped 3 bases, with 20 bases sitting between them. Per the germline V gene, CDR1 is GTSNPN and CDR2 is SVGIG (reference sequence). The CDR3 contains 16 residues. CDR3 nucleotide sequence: TGTGCCTGCTATGGCGGCCCAAGCGTGGACACCGGGGAGCTGTTTTTT. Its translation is CACYGGPSVDTGELFF. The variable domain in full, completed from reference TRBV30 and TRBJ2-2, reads SQTIHQWPATLVQPVGSPLSLECTVEGTSNPNLYWYRQAAGRGLQLLFYSVGIGQISSEVPQNLSASRPQDRQFILSSKKLLLSDSGFYLCACYGGPSVDTGELFFGEGSRLTVL.

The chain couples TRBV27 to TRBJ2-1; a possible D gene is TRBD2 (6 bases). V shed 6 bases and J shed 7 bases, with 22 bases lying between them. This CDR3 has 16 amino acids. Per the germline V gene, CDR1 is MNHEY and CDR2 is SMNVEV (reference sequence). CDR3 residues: CASSLDWRGFGNEQFF. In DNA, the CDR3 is TGTGCCAGCAGCCTTGATTGGAGGGGATTTGGGAATGAGCAGTTCTTC.

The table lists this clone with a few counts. The CDR3 DNA reads TGTGCGATCAAACCAGGCCCGAACACCGGGGAGCTGTTTTTT. Residues: CAIKPGPNTGELFF. The chain joins TRBV30 to TRBJ2-2; D is undetermined. This CDR3 is built from 14 residues. CDR1 is GTSNPN, CDR2 SVGIG, per germline (reference sequence).

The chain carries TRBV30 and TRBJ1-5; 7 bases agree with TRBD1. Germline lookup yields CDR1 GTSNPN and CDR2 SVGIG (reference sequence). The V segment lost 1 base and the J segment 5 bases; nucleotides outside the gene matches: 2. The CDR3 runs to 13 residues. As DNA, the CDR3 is TGTGCCTGGAGTGGCAGGGGGGATCAGCCCCAGCATTTT. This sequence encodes CAWSGRGDQPQHF. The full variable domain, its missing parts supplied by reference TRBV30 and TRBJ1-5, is SQTIHQWPATLVQPVGSPLSLECTVEGTSNPNLYWYRQAAGRGLQLLFYSVGIGQISSEVPQNLSASRPQDRQFILSSKKLLLSDSGFYLCAWSGRGDQPQHFGDGTRLSIL.

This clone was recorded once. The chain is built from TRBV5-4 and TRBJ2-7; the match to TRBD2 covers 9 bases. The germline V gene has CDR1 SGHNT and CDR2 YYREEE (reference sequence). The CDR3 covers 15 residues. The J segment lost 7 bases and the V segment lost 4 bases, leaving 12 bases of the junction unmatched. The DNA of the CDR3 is TGTGCCAGCAGCCCCCGGTTAGCGGGGGTGAGGGAGCAGTACTTC. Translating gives CASSPRLAGVREQYF.

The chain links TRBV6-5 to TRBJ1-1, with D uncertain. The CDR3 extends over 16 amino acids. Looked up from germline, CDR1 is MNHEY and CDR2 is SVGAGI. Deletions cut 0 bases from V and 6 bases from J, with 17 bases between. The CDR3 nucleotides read TGTGCCAGCAGTTACTCGAAAGGCGGATGGGCGTCTGAAGCTTTCTTT. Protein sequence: CASSYSKGGWASEAFF.

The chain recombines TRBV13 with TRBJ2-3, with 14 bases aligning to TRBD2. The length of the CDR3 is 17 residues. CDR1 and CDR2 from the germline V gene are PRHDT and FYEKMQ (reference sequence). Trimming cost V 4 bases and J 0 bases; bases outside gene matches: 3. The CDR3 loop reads CASSWTSGGSSTDTQYF. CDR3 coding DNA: TGTGCCAGCAGCTGGACTAGCGGGGGGTCTAGCACAGATACGCAGTATTTT.